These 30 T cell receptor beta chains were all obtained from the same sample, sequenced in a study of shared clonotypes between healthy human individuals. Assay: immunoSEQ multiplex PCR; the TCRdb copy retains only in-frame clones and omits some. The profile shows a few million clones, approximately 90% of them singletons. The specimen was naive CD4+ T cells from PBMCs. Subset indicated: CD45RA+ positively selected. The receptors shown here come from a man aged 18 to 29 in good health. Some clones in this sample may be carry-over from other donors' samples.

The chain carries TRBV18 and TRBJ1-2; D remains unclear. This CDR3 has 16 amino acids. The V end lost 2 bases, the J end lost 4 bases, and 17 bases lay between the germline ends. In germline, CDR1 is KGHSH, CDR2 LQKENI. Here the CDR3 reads CASSPSFEGPIYGYTF. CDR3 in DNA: TGTGCCAGCTCACCATCTTTTGAAGGTCCGATCTATGGCTACACCTTC.

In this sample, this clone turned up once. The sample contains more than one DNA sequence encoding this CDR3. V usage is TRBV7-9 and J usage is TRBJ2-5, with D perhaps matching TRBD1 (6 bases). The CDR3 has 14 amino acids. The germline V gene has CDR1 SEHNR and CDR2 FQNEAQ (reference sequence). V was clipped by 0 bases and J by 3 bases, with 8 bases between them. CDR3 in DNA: TGTGCCAGCAGCTTAGCGGGGACAAAAGAGACCCAGTACTTC. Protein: CASSLAGTKETQYF.

The CDR3 sequence: CASSEARTGSKAFF. CDR3 DNA sequence: TGTGCCAGCAGTGAAGCGCGGACAGGGAGTAAGGCTTTCTTT. V gene TRBV2 combines with J gene TRBJ1-1; TRBD1 matches 8 bases. The CDR3 has 14 amino acids. CDR1 and CDR2 from the germline V gene are SNHLY and FYNNEI. V dropped 0 bases and J dropped 11; count of bases not matched to a gene: 8.

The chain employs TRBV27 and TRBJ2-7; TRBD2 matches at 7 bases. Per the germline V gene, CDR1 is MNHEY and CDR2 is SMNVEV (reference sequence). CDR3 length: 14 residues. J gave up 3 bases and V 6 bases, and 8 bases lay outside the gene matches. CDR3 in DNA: TGTGCCAGCAGCCTAGGGCTAGCGGACTACGAGCAGTACTTC. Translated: CASSLGLADYEQYF.

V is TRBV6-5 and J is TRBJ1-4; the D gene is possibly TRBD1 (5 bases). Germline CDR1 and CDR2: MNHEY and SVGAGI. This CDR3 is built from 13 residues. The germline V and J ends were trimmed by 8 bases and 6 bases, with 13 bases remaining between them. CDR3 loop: CASRAGGYEKLFF. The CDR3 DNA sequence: TGTGCCAGCCGAGCGGGGGGATATGAAAAACTGTTTTTT.

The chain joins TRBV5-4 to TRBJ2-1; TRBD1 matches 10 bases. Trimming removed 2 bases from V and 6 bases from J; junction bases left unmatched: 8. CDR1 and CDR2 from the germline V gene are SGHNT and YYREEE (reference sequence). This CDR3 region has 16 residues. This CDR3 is CASSFQRGQGINEQFF. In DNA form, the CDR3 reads TGTGCCAGCAGCTTTCAACGGGGACAGGGGATCAATGAGCAGTTCTTC.

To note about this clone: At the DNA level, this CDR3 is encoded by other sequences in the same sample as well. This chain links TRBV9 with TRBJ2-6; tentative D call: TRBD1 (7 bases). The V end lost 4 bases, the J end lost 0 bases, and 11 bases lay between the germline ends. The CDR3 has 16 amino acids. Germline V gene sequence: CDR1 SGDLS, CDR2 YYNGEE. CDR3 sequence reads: CASSPRGDSGANVLTF. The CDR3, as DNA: TGTGCCAGCAGCCCCAGGGGGGACTCTGGGGCCAACGTCCTGACTTTC.

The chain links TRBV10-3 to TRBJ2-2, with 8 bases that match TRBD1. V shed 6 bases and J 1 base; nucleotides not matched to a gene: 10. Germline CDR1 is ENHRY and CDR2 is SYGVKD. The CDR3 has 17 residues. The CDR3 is CAISQGQGALNTGELFF. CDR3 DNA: TGTGCCATCAGCCAAGGGCAGGGGGCTCTGAACACCGGGGAGCTGTTTTTT.

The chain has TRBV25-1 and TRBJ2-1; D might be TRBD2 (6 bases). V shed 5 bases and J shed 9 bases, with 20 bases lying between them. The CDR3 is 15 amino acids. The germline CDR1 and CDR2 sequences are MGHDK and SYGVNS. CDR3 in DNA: TGTGCCAGCAGTCTCGCGGGCGGGTTGGGAGGTGAGCAGTTCTTC. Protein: CASSLAGGLGGEQFF.

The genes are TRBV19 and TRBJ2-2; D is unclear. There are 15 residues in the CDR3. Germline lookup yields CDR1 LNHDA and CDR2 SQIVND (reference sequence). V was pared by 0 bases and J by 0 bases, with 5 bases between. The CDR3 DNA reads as TGTGCCAGTAGTATAGACGGCACGAACACCGGGGAGCTGTTTTTT. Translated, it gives CASSIDGTNTGELFF.

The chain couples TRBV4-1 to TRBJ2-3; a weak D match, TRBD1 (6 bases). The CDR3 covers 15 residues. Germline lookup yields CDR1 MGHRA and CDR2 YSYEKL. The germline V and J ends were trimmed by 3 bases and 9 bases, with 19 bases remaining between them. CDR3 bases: TGCGCCAGCAGCCAGAGGGGGTTCCGGGACGACACGCAGTATTTT. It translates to CASSQRGFRDDTQYF.

CDR3 protein: CASSLLSGRGEPQHF. Here the CDR3 DNA reads TGTGCCAGCAGTCTCCTTTCGGGGAGGGGTGAGCCCCAGCATTTT. The chain employs TRBV28 and TRBJ1-5, with D perhaps TRBD1 (5 bases). Germline V CDR1 and CDR2: MDHEN, SYDVKM. Trimming removed 5 bases from V and 8 bases from J, with 19 bases in between. The length of the CDR3 is 15 residues.

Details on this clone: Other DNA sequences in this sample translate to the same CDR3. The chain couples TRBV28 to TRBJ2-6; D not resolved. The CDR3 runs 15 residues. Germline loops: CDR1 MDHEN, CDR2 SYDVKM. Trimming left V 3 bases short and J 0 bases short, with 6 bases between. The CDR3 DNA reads TGTGCCAGCAGTTTGTTCCGCTCTGGGGCCAACGTCCTGACTTTC. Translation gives CASSLFRSGANVLTF.

This CDR3 is CASSAGPPVEQYF. The CDR3 DNA sequence: TGTGCCAGCAGCGCCGGGCCCCCGGTCGAGCAGTACTTC. The chain links TRBV28 to TRBJ2-7, with D unclear. This CDR3 spans 13 amino acids. Germline CDR1 is MDHEN and CDR2 is SYDVKM. Trimming removed 6 bases from V and 6 bases from J, with 15 bases in between.

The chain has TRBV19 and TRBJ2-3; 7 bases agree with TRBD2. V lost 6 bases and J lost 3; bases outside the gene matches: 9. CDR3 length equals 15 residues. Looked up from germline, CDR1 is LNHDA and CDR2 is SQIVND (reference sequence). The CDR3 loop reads CASSQGPSGTDTQYF. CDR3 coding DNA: TGTGCCAGTAGCCAAGGACCTAGCGGTACAGATACGCAGTATTTT.

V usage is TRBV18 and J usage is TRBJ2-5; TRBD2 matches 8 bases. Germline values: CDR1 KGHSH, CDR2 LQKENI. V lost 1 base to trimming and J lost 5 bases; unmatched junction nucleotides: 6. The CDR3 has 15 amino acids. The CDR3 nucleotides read TGTGCCAGCTCACCACTCCCGGGAGGGAGGGAGACCCAGTACTTC. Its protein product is CASSPLPGGRETQYF.

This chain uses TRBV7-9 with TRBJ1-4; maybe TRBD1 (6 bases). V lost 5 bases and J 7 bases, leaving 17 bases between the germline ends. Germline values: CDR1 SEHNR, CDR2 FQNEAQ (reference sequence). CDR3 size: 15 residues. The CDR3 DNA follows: TGTGCCAGCAGCGAGACAGGTCGGCGCTCTGAAAAACTGTTTTTT. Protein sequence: CASSETGRRSEKLFF. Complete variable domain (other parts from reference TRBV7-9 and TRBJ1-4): DTGVSQNPRHKITKRGQNVTFRCDPISEHNRLYWYRQTLGQGPEFLTYFQNEAQLEKSRLLSDRFSAERPKGSFSTLEIQRTEQGDSAMYLCASSETGRRSEKLFFGSGTQLSVL.

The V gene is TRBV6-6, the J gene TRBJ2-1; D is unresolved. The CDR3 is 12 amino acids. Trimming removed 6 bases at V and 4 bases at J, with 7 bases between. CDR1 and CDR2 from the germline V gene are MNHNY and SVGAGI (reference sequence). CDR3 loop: CASRTGYNEQFF. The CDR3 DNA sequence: TGTGCCAGCAGGACCGGATACAATGAGCAGTTCTTC.

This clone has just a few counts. The CDR3 reads CASSPREYTEAFF. The CDR3 region has the DNA TGTGCCAGCTCACCCAGGGAATACACTGAAGCTTTCTTT. The genes are TRBV18 and TRBJ1-1; TRBD1 might be the D (5 bases). Trimming left V 3 bases short and J 3 bases short, with 8 bases between. The CDR3 has 13 residues. Germline CDR1 reads KGHSH; CDR2 reads LQKENI.

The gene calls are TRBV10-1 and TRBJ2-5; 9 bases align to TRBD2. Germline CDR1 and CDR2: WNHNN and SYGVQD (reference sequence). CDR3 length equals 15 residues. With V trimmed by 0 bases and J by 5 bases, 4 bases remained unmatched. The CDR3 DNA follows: TGCGCCAGCAGTGAGTCGGCTAGCGGGATTGAGACCCAGTACTTC. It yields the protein CASSESASGIETQYF.

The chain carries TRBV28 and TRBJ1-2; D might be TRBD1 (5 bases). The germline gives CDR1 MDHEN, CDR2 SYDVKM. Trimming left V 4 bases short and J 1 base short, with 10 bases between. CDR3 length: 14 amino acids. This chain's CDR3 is CASSSTGGNYGYTF. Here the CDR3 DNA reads TGTGCCAGCAGTTCGACCGGGGGTAACTATGGCTACACCTTC.

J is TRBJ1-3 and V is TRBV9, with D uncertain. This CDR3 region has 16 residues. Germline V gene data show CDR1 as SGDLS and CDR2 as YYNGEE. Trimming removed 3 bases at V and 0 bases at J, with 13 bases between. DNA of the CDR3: TGTGCCAGCAGCGGACCACAGTCATCCTCTGGAAACACCATATATTTT. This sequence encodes CASSGPQSSSGNTIYF.

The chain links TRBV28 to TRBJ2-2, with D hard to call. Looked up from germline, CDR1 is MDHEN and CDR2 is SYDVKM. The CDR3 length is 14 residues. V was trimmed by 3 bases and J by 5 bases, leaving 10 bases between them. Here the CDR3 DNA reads TGTGCCAGCAGTTTCAAGGGCCGGACCGGGGAGCTGTTTTTT. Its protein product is CASSFKGRTGELFF.

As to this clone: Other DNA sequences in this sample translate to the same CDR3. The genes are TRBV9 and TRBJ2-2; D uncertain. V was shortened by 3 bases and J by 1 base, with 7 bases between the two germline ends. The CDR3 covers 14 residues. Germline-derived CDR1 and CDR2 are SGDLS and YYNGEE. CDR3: CASSARGNTGELFF. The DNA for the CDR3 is TGTGCCAGCAGCGCCCGAGGGAACACCGGGGAGCTGTTTTTT.

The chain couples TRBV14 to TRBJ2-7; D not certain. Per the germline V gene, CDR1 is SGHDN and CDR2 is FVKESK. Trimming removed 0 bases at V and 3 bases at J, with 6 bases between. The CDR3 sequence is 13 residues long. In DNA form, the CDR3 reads TGTGCCAGCAGCCAAGATCTGGACTACGAGCAGTACTTC. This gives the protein CASSQDLDYEQYF.

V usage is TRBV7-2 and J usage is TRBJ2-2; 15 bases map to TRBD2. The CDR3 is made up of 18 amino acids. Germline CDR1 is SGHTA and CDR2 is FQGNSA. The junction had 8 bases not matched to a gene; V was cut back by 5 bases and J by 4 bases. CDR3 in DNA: TGTGCCAGCAGCCCTGGACTAGCGGGAGGGATCGGCACCGGGGAGCTGTTTTTT. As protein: CASSPGLAGGIGTGELFF.

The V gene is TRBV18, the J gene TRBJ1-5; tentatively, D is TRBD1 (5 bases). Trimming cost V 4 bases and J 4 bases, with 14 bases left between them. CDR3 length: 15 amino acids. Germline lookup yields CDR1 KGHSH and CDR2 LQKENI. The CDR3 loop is CASSLLAGSNQPQHF. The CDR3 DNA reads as TGTGCCAGCTCACTCTTGGCAGGGTCAAATCAGCCCCAGCATTTT.

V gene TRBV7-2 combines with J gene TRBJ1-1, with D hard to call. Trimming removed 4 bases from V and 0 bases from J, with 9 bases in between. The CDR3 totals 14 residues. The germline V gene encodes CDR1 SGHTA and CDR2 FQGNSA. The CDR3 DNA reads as TGTGCCAGCAGCTCCGGACTTATGAACACTGAAGCTTTCTTT. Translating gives CASSSGLMNTEAFF.

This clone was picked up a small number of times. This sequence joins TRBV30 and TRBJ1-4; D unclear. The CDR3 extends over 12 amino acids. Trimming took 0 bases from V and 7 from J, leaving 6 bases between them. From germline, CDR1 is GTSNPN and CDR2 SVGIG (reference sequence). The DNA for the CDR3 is TGTGCCTGGAGTGTTATAGGTGAAAAACTGTTTTTT. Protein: CAWSVIGEKLFF.

Written as DNA, the CDR3 is TGTGCCAGCAGCTTGGTGGGCAGGCAAGGGGGCGAGCAGTACTTC. It codes for CASSLVGRQGGEQYF. The V and J genes are TRBV5-4 and TRBJ2-7; possibly TRBD1 for D (6 bases). The CDR3 has 15 amino acids. V dropped 0 bases and J dropped 6 bases, with 16 bases sitting between them. Germline V gives CDR1 SGHNT, CDR2 YYREEE (reference sequence).